These T cell receptor beta chains were read from a single sample in a study of OX40 agonist ivuxolimab in advanced cancers. Clones were read by immunoSEQ multiplex PCR, and TCRdb kept only the in-frame ones, dropping some. The sample includes more than 40,000 clones, about 87% of them seen just once. This specimen consisted of CD4+ or CD8+ T cells sorted from blood, obtained in a trial of the OX40 agonist ivuxolimab. These receptors were taken from an adult with an advanced solid tumor such as melanoma, head and neck, liver or kidney cancer. Each CDR3 is given with its conserved first and last residue. D genes are given only for firm matches. Clone size is shown for a subset of rows, as once, few, many or a class of expanded clone.

13,NA,TRBV6-6,NA,TRBJ1-1,TGTGCCACCACCCGGGACATGAACACTGAAGCTTTCTTT,CATTRDMNTEAFF
14,NA,TRBV15,NA,TRBJ2-7,TGTGCCACCAGCAGTGCCAGGGTTGGCAACGAGCAGTACTTC,CATSSARVGNEQYF
13,NA,TRBV6-6,TRBD1,TRBJ2-7,TGTGCCAGCAGTTACCGACAGGGATACGAGCAGTACTTC,CASSYRQGYEQYF
14,NA,TRBV9,NA,TRBJ2-7,TGTGCCAGCAGCGATAGGGGGGTCTCTACGGAGCAGTACTTC,CASSDRGVSTEQYF
14,NA,TRBV7-9,NA,TRBJ2-5,TGTGCCAGCAGCTTACCCCAGCACGGGGAGACCCAGTACTTC,CASSLPQHGETQYF
17,NA,TRBV6-1,NA,TRBJ2-7,TGTGCCAGCAGTGAAAGGGAATTCGGGACACTCTCCTACGAGCAGTACTTC,CASSEREFGTLSYEQYF
14,NA,TRBV6-5,NA,TRBJ1-1,TGTGCCAGCAGTTACTCGAATCCGAACACTGAAGCTTTCTTT,CASSYSNPNTEAFF
13,few,TRBV9,NA,TRBJ1-3,TGTGCCAGCAGCGTAGGGACTGGAAACACCATATATTTT,CASSVGTGNTIYF
13,medium-sized,TRBV29-1,TRBD1,TRBJ2-5,TGCAGCGCCGACTGGGACAGAGAAGAGACCCAGTACTTC,CSADWDREETQYF
14,NA,TRBV7-3,TRBD1,TRBJ2-7,TGTGCCAGCAGCTTAGGCAGGGGGAACTACGAGCAGTACTTC,CASSLGRGNYEQYF
12,NA,TRBV7-9,NA,TRBJ1-1,TGTGCCAGCAGCGACCGGGACACCCAAGCTTTCTTT,CASSDRDTQAFF
14,NA,TRBV9,NA,TRBJ1-2,TGTGCCAGCAGCGTCGGGAGCTCTAACTATGGCTACACCTTC,CASSVGSSNYGYTF
12,NA,TRBV25-1,TRBD1,TRBJ1-1,TGTGCCAGCAACTCAGGGGGAACTGAAGCTTTCTTT,CASNSGGTEAFF
15,NA,TRBV19,NA,TRBJ1-5,TGTGCCAGTAGTATCCGAGGATATAGCAATCAGCCCCAGCATTTT,CASSIRGYSNQPQHF
15,NA,TRBV6-5,TRBD1,TRBJ2-5,TGTGCCAGCAGTTACGCCTGGACAGGGGGAGAGACCCAGTACTTC,CASSYAWTGGETQYF
13,NA,TRBV18,NA,TRBJ2-7,TGTGCCAGCTCACACGTTGGAGGGGACGAGCAGTACTTC,CASSHVGGDEQYF
15,many,TRBV25-1,NA,TRBJ1-6,TGTGCCAGCAGCAGTACCGGGTCGTACAATTCACCCCTCCACTTT,CASSSTGSYNSPLHF
15,NA,TRBV7-2,TRBD2,TRBJ2-1,TGTGCCAGCAGGAGGACTAGCGGGAGTGGGGACGAGCAGTTCTTC,CASRRTSGSGDEQFF
13,once,TRBV5-5,NA,TRBJ1-5,TGTGCCAGCAGCTTGTTTAGCAATCAGCCCCAGCATTTT,CASSLFSNQPQHF
13,NA,TRBV13,NA,TRBJ1-2,TGTGCCAGCAGCTTAGGTGGGCAGTATGGCTACACCTTC,CASSLGGQYGYTF
15,NA,TRBV5-4,NA,TRBJ2-7,TGTGCCAGCAGCTCCGGGACGGTGAGCTCCTACGAGCAGTACTTC,CASSSGTVSSYEQYF
18,NA,TRBV4-2,TRBD2,TRBJ2-1,TGTGCCAGCAGCCAACAACTGACTAGCGGGGGGAAAATAGGTGAGCAGTTCTTC,CASSQQLTSGGKIGEQFF
14,NA,TRBV6-1,TRBD1,TRBJ2-7,TGTGCCAGCAGAACCGGGACAGGGGGGTACGAGCAGTACTTC,CASRTGTGGYEQYF
14,NA,TRBV5-1,NA,TRBJ1-4,TGCGCCAGCAGCCCCATGGGGGGTTATGAAAAACTGTTTTTT,CASSPMGGYEKLFF
12,NA,TRBV27,NA,TRBJ1-2,TGTGCCAGCAGTTTAGGTGGGGTCGTCTACACCTTC,CASSLGGVVYTF
13,NA,TRBV5-4,NA,TRBJ1-1,TGTGCCAGCCCCTCCACTGAGTCCCGCGGCGCTTTCTTT,CASPSTESRGAFF
12,NA,TRBV2,NA,TRBJ2-1,TGTGCCAGCAGTGATGGGGGAAATGAGCAGTTCTTC,CASSDGGNEQFF
15,NA,TRBV5-1,NA,TRBJ2-7,TGCGCCAGCAGCTTGGCCTTACAGGGAAGGGACGAGCAGTACTTC,CASSLALQGRDEQYF
15,once,TRBV27,NA,TRBJ2-7,TGTGCCAGCAGCTCTACCTTAGGGACGGTTGGGGAGCAGTACTTC,CASSSTLGTVGEQYF
13,NA,TRBV29-1,NA,TRBJ2-2,TGCAGCGTTGTTGCCCCGAACACCGGGGAGCTGTTTTTT,CSVVAPNTGELFF
14,NA,TRBV5-1,NA,TRBJ2-7,TGCGCCAGCAGCTTCTACAACCGAGGCTACGAGCAGTATTTC,CASSFYNRGYEQYF
16,NA,TRBV10-3,NA,TRBJ2-5,TGTGCCATCAGTAGCCGAATTTTACCCGGACAAGAGACCCAGTACTTC,CAISSRILPGQETQYF
14,NA,TRBV9,TRBD1,TRBJ2-7,TGTGCCAGCAGCGGCCGGGACAGTCCCTACGAGCAGTACTTC,CASSGRDSPYEQYF
13,NA,TRBV19,NA,TRBJ1-1,TGTGCCAGTAGTATAGGGGGGGACACTGAAGCTTTCTTT,CASSIGGDTEAFF
15,NA,TRBV11-2,TRBD1,TRBJ1-5,TGTGCCAGCAGCGCTGGGACAGTTAGCAATCAGCCCCAGCATTTT,CASSAGTVSNQPQHF
14,NA,TRBV6-6,NA,TRBJ2-7,TGTGCCAGCAGTTACTTACGGGACCCCTACGAGCAGTACTTC,CASSYLRDPYEQYF
12,NA,TRBV7-9,NA,TRBJ2-7,TGTGCCAGCAGCCCTAACTCCTACGAGCAGTACTTC,CASSPNSYEQYF
13,NA,TRBV5-8,NA,TRBJ1-2,TGTGCCAGCAGCTTGGGGAACAACTATGGCTACACCTTC,CASSLGNNYGYTF
17,NA,TRBV7-9,NA,TRBJ1-4,TGTGCCAGCAGCCCCTTATTCGAAGGGGCAACTAATGAAAAACTGTTTTTT,CASSPLFEGATNEKLFF
14,NA,TRBV4-3,NA,TRBJ2-2,TGCGCCAGCAGCCAAAAATCGAACACCGGGGAGCTGTTTTTT,CASSQKSNTGELFF
19,NA,TRBV29-1,NA,TRBJ2-1,TGCAGCGTCCCTGAACAGGGTGGCGGGGCTGTGCCTGTACGGGAAGAGCAGTTCTTC,CSVPEQGGGAVPVREEQFF
12,NA,TRBV2,TRBD1,TRBJ2-7,TGTGCCATAGAACAGGGGGCCTACGAGCAGTACTTC,CAIEQGAYEQYF
10,NA,TRBV30,NA,TRBJ2-7,TGTGCCTGGGGGGCCTGGGAGCAGTACTTC,CAWGAWEQYF
14,NA,TRBV19,NA,TRBJ1-1,TGTGCCAGTAGTATGTCGGGGGGAGGGACTGAAGCTTTCTTT,CASSMSGGGTEAFF